Listed below are T cell receptor beta chains from one sample, sequenced in a study of blood T cell repertoires in COVID-19. Assay: immunoSEQ multiplex PCR; the TCRdb copy retains only in-frame clones and omits some. The sample yields 110,000 or so clones, about 88% seen once. Material for sequencing was peripheral blood. The source is a middle-aged man with acute or convalescent COVID-19. Both conserved end residues are part of each CDR3. D genes are given only for firm matches. Some rows have no size entry. The others give once, few or many, or a class for an expanded clone.

>TRBV5-1|TRBJ2-3|once|TRBD2
TGCGCCAGCAGCTTGGCCAGAACTAGCGGGGGTATTAGCACAGATACGCAGTATTTT
CASSLARTSGGISTDTQYF
>TRBV5-1|TRBJ1-2|NA|TRBD1
TGCGCCAGCAGCATCGGGACAGCCAGGGCCGGGGATGATGGCTACACCTTC
CASSIGTARAGDDGYTF
>TRBV19|TRBJ2-1|NA|TRBD1
TGTGCCAGTACCACCTACAGGGGATTAAACACAAATGAGCAGTTCTTC
CASTTYRGLNTNEQFF
>TRBV10-3|TRBJ2-7|NA|TRBD1
TGTGCCATCAGTGAGTCATTTATTGCGACAGGGGACTACGAGCAGTACTTC
CAISESFIATGDYEQYF
>TRBV7-8|TRBJ2-7|NA|TRBD1
TGTGCCACCTCGGCCGGGACAGCCTCCTACGAGCAGTACTTC
CATSAGTASYEQYF
>TRBV18|TRBJ2-3|NA|NA
TGTGCCAGCTCACCCACAGGGAGCACAGATACGCAGTATTTT
CASSPTGSTDTQYF
>TRBV27|TRBJ2-7|once|NA
TGTGCCAGCAGTTTCCCCGCTCTCTCTAAACCTGTCCTCTCCTACGAGCAGTACTTC
CASSFPALSKPVLSYEQYF
>TRBV6-1|TRBJ1-2|NA|NA
TGTGCCAGCAGTGAAGGGCGGTGGGAGAGAACTAACTATGGCTACACCTTC
CASSEGRWERTNYGYTF
>TRBV6-5|TRBJ2-7|NA|NA
TGTGCCAGCACCCCAGCGGGCAGGGGGATCTACGAGCAGTACTTC
CASTPAGRGIYEQYF
>TRBV2|TRBJ1-5|NA|NA
TGTGCCAGCAGGGCGGAGGTTTGGGGCAATCAGCCCCAGCATTTT
CASRAEVWGNQPQHF
>TRBV30|TRBJ2-7|NA|TRBD2
TGTGCCTGGAGTAACGGGGGGGTAAACTACGAGCAGTACTTC
CAWSNGGVNYEQYF
>TRBV5-1|TRBJ2-7|NA|NA
TGCGCCAGCAGCTTGGATACGGGTAACTACGAGCAGTACTTC
CASSLDTGNYEQYF